This T cell receptor beta chain was recorded in a study of read filtering for tumor transcriptome and immune sequencing. Whole-study context: Per sample, TCR-region reads ranged about 4.05 to 10.27 million by IR-seq, about 80 to 1,400 by RNA-seq.

Findings of the study overall: Compared with RNA-seq, IR-seq gave much higher clonotype depth and reliability. Approximately 82% of IR-seq clonotypes had one read, totaling around 3.3% of reads; RNA-seq: 74.6% and 44.6%.

This clonotype was observed many times. Its antigen is unknown. Per the germline V gene, CDR1 is MNHEY and CDR2 is SMNVEV (reference sequence). CDR3 length: 15 amino acids. V was shortened by 4 bases and J by 0 bases, with 12 bases between the two germline ends. Molecular barcoded adaptors covering alpha/delta and beta/gamma chains were used on around 400 ng RNA. TCRdb re-derived calls from the reads in MiXCR, one entry per CDR3 protein. Seen here are about 63,000 distinct CDR3 sequences, 11% to 15% observed once, and the top ten hold over 40%. Bone marrow was sampled from every patient at the time of active disease.

This receptor was identified in a donor over 35 with multiple myeloma. The material sequenced was a population of CD138-negative cells sorted from bone marrow. The chain employs TRBV27 and TRBJ1-1; D not resolved. In DNA, the CDR3 is TGTGCCAGCAGTTATTCGGCGATCATGAACACTGAAGCTTTCTTT. It encodes CASSYSAIMNTEAFF.